This T cell receptor (beta chain) originates from a study of T cell changes during pregnancy in multiple sclerosis. J was trimmed by 2 bases and V by 4 bases; bases with no gene match: 3. The CDR3 sequence is 16 residues long. The germline CDR1 and CDR2 sequences are SGHRS and YFSETQ. Libraries were prepared by immunoSEQ multiplex PCR; TCRdb keeps only in-frame clonotypes and omits some of them. Among fewer than 75,000 clones, approximately 92% were seen once, and the ten largest hold 2.3%. The sample in question was peripheral blood, obtained in the first trimester of pregnancy. This TCR derives from a female donor with multiple sclerosis, enrolled in a pregnancy study. This chain joins TRBV5-1 and TRBJ2-5; 15 bases line up with TRBD2. CDR3 region: CASSPGTSGGQETQYF. The CDR3 DNA reads TGCGCCAGCAGCCCCGGGACTAGCGGGGGGCAAGAGACCCAGTACTTC.